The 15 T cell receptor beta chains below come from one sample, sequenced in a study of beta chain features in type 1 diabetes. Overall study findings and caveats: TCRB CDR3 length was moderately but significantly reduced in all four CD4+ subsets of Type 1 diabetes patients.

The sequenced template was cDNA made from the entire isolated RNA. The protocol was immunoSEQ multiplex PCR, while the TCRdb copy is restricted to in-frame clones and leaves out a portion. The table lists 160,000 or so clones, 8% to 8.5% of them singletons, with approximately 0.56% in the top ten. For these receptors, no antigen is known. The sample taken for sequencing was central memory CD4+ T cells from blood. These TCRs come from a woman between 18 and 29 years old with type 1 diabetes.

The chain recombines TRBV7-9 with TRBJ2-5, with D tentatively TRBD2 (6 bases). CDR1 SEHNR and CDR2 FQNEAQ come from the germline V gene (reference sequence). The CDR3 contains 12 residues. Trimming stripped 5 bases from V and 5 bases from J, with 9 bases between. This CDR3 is CASSTRGETQYF. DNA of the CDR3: TGTGCCAGCAGCACACGGGGGGAGACCCAGTACTTC.

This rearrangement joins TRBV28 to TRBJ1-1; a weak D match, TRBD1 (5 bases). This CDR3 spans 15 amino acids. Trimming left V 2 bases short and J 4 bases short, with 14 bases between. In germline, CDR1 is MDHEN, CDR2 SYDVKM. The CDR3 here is CASSLRGGGVTEAFF. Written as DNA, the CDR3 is TGTGCCAGCAGTTTACGTGGGGGAGGTGTCACTGAAGCTTTCTTT.

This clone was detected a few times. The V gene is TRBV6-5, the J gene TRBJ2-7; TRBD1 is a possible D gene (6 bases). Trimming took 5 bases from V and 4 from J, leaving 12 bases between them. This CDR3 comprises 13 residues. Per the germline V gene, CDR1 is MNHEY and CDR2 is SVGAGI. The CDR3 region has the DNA TGTGCCAGCAGTCGGGATGGACAGTACGAGCAGTACTTC. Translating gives CASSRDGQYEQYF.

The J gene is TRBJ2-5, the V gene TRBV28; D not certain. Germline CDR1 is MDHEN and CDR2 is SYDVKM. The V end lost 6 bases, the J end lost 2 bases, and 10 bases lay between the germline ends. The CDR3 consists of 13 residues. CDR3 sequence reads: CASRHGSQETQYF. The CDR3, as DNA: TGTGCCAGCAGGCATGGCAGTCAAGAGACCCAGTACTTC.

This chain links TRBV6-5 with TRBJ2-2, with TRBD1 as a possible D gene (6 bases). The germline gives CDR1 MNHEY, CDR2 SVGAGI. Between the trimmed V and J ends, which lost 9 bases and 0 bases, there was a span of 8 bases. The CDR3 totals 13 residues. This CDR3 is CASWTANTGELFF. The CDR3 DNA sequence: TGTGCCAGTTGGACAGCGAACACCGGGGAGCTGTTTTTT.

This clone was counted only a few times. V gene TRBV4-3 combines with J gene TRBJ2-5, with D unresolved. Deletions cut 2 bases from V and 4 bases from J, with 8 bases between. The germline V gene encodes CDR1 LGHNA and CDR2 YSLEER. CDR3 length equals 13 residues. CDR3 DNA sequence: TGCGCCAGCAGCCAAAATGCCAGAGAGACCCAGTACTTC. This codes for CASSQNARETQYF.

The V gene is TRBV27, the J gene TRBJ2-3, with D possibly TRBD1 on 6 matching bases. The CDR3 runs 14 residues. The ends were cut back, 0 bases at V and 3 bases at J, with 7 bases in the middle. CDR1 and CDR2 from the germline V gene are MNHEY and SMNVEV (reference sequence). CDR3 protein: CASSLSGQTDTQYF. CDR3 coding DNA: TGTGCCAGCAGTTTATCAGGACAGACAGATACGCAGTATTTT.

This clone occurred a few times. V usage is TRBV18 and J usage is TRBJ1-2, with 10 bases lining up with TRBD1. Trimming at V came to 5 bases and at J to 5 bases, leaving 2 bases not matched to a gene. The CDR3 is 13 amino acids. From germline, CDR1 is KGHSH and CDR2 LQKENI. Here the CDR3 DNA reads TGTGCCAGCTCATCGGGACAGGGGTATGGCTACACCTTC. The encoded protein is CASSSGQGYGYTF.

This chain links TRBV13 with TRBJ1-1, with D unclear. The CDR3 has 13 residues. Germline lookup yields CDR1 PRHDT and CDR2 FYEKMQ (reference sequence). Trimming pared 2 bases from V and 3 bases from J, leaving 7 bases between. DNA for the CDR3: TGTGCCAGCAGCTTATCTATCGACACTGAAGCTTTCTTT. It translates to CASSLSIDTEAFF.

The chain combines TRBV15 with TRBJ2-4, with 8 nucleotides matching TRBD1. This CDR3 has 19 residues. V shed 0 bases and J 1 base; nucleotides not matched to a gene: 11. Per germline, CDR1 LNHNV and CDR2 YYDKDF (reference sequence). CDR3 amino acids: CATSRDQSQGASAKNIQYF. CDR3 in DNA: TGTGCCACCAGCAGAGATCAGAGTCAGGGGGCATCGGCCAAAAACATTCAGTACTTC.

CDR3 amino acids: CASRKQGGITDTQYF. DNA for the CDR3: TGTGCCAGCAGGAAGCAGGGAGGGATCACAGATACGCAGTATTTT. The chain links TRBV2 to TRBJ2-3, with 7 bases identical to TRBD2. Looked up from germline, CDR1 is SNHLY and CDR2 is FYNNEI. With 6 bases clipped from V and 2 bases from J, the junction kept 8 bases outside the gene matches. This CDR3 comprises 15 residues.

CDR3 DNA: TGTGCCAGCAGCGTATCGCCGGTCACCTCTGTGAACACCATATATTTT. Translating it yields CASSVSPVTSVNTIYF. V gene TRBV9 combines with J gene TRBJ1-3; D unclear. CDR3 length: 16 amino acids. V was cut by 1 base and J by 7 bases, with 18 bases left in between. Germline V lookup: CDR1 SGDLS, CDR2 YYNGEE.

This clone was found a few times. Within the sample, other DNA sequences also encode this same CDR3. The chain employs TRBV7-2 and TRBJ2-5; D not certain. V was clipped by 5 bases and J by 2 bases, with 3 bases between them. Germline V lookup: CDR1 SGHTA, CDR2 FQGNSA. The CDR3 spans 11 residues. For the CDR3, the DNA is TGTGCCAGCAGCCCACAAGAGACCCAGTACTTC. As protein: CASSPQETQYF. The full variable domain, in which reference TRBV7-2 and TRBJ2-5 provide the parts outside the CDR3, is GAGVSQSPSNKVTEKGKDVELRCDPISGHTALYWYRQSLGQGLEFLIYFQGNSAPDKSGLPSDRFSAERTGGSVSTLTIQRTQQEDSAVYLCASSPQETQYFGPGTRLLVL.

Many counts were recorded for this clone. CDR3: CATSRAENTEAFF. DNA for the CDR3: TGTGCCACCAGCAGAGCAGAGAACACTGAAGCTTTCTTT. The V gene is TRBV15, the J gene TRBJ1-1; the D is unclear. Germline-derived CDR1 and CDR2 are LNHNV and YYDKDF (reference sequence). V gave up 1 base and J gave up 1 base, with 4 bases separating them. CDR3 length: 13 amino acids.

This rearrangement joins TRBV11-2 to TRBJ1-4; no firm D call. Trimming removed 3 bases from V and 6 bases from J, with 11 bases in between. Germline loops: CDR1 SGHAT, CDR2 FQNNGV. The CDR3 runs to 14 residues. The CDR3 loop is CASSFGWRYEKLFF. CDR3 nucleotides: TGTGCCAGCAGCTTTGGTTGGCGGTATGAAAAACTGTTTTTT.